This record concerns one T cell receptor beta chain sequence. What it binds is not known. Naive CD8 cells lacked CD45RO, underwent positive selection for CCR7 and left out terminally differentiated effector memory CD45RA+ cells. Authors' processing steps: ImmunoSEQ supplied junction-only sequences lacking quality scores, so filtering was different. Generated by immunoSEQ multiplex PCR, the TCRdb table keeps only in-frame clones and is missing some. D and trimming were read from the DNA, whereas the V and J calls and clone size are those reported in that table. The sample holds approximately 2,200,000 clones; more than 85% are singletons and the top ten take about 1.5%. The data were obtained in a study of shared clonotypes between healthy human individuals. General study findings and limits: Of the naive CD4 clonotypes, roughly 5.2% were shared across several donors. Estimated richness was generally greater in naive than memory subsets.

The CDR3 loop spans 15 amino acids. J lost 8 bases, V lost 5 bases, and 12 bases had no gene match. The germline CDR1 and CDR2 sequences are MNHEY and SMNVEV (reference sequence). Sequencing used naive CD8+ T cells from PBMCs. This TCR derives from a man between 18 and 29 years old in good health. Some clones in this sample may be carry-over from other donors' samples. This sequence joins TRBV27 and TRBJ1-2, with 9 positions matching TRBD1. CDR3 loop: CASSPRTGDAGGYTF. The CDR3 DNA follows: TGTGCCAGCAGTCCGCGGACAGGGGATGCGGGGGGCTACACCTTC.